Sequencing of this T cell receptor beta chain was carried out in a study of graft-versus-host responses after intestinal transplantation. Study-level information: All recipients were transplanted with multivisceral, liver-intestinal, or isolated intestinal grafts. Anti-thymocyte globulin induction was given to all recipients, followed by tacrolimus and steroids for about 3 years.

Worth noting for this clone: Its target is not known.

Assay used: immunoSEQ multiplex PCR; TCRdb lists only in-frame clones, some missing. Seen here are about 130,000 clones, over 85% observed once, and the top ten hold about 0.16%. The CDR3 spans 13 residues. The junction had 9 bases not matched to a gene; V was cut back by 6 bases and J by 8 bases. In germline, CDR1 is SQVTM, CDR2 ANQGSEA. The receptor's source is a human donor who received an intestinal transplant. The sample was unstimulated CD4+ T cells sorted from spleen or lymph node cells, taken before intestinal transplant. The V and J genes are TRBV29-1 and TRBJ1-4; TRBD1 matches at 7 bases. Written as DNA, the CDR3 is TGCAGCGTCTCTTCAGGGGGGGAAGAAAAACTGTTTTTT. It encodes CSVSSGGEEKLFF.